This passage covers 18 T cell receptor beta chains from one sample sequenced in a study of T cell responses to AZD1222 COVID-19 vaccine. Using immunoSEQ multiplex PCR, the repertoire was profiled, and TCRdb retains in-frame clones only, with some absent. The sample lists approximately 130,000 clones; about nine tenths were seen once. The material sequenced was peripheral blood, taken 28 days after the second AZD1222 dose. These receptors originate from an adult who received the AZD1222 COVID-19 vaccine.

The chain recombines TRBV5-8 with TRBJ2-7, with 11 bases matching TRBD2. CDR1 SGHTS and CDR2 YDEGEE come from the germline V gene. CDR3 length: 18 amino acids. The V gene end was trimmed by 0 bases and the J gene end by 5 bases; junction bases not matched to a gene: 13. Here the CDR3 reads CASSLAGTSGSSTDEQYF. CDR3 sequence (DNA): TGTGCCAGCAGCTTGGCCGGGACTAGCGGATCCTCTACAGACGAGCAGTACTTC.

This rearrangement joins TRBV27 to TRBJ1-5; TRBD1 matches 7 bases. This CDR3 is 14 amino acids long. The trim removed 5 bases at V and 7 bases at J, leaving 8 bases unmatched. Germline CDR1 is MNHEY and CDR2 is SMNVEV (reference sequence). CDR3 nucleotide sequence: TGTGCCAGCAGTGTACAGGGGAGAAACCAGCCCCAGCATTTT. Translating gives CASSVQGRNQPQHF.

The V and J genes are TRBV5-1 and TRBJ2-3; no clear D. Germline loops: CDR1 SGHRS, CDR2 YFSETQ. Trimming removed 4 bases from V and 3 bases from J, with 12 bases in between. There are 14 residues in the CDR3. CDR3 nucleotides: TGCGCCAGCAGCGGGCTCATGGGTACAGATACGCAGTATTTT. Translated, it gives CASSGLMGTDTQYF.

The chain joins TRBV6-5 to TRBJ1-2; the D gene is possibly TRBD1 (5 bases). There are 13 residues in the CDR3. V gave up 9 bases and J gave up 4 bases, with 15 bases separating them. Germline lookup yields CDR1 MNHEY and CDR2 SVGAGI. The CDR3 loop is CASTTEAGYGYTF. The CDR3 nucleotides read TGTGCCAGTACGACAGAAGCTGGCTATGGCTACACCTTC.

CDR3 in amino acids: CASSEAGGYSNQPQHF. The CDR3 region has the DNA TGTGCCAGCAGTGAAGCGGGCGGTTATAGCAATCAGCCCCAGCATTTT. This sequence joins TRBV6-1 and TRBJ1-5; no clear D. From germline, CDR1 is MNHNS and CDR2 SASEGT. V gave up 0 bases and J gave up 0 bases, with 9 bases separating them. The CDR3 covers 16 residues.

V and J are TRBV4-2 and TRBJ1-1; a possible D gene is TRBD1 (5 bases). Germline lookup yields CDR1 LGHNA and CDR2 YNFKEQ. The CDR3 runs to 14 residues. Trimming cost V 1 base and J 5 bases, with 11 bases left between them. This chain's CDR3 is CASSQVQGGTEAFF. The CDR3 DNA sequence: TGTGCCAGCAGCCAAGTGCAGGGAGGGACTGAAGCTTTCTTT.

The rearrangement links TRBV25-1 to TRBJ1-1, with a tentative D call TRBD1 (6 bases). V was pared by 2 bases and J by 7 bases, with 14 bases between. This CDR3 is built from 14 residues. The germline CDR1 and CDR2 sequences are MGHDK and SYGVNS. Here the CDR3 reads CASSEPQGRGEAFF. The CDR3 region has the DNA TGTGCCAGCAGTGAACCCCAGGGGCGAGGTGAAGCTTTCTTT. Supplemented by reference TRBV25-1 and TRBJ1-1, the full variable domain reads EADIYQTPRYLVIGTGKKITLECSQTMGHDKMYWYQQDPGMELHLIHYSYGVNSTEKGDLSSESTVSRIRTEHFPLTLESARPSHTSQYLCASSEPQGRGEAFFGQGTRLTVV.

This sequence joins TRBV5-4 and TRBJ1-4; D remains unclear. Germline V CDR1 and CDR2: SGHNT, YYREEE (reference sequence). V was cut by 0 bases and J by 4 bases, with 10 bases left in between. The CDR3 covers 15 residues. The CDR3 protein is CASSLGTAFNEKLFF. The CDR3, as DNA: TGTGCCAGCAGCTTGGGAACAGCCTTTAATGAAAAACTGTTTTTT.

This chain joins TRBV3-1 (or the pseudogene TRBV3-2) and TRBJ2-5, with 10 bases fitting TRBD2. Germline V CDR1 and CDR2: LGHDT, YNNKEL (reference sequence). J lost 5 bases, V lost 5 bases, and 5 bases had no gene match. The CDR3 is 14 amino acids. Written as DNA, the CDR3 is TGTGCCAGCAGCTATCTAGCGGGGGAGGAGACCCAGTACTTC. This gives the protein CASSYLAGEETQYF.

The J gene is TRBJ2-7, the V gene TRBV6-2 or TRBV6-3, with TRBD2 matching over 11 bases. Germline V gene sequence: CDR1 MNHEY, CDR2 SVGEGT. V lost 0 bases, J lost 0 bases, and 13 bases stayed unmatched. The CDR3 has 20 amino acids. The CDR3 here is CASSYSSGTSGLFSSYEQYF. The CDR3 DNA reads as TGTGCCAGCAGTTACTCGTCCGGGACTAGCGGACTCTTCAGCTCCTACGAGCAGTACTTC.

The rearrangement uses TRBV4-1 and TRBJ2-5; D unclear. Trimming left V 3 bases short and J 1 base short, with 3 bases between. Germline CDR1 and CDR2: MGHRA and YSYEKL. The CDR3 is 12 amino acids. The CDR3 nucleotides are TGCGCCAGCAGCCATCCCCAAGAGACCCAGTACTTC. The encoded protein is CASSHPQETQYF.

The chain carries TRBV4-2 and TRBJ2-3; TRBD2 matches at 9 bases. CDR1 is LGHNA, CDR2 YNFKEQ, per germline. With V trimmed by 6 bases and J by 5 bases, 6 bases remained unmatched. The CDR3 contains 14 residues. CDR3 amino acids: CASRAGGAEDTQYF. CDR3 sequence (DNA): TGTGCCAGCAGGGCGGGGGGGGCGGAAGATACGCAGTATTTT.

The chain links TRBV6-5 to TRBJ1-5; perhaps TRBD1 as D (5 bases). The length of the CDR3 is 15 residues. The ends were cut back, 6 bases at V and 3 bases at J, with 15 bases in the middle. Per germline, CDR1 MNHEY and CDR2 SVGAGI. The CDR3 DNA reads TGTGCCAGCAGAAGGACTGCGGGGGACAATCAGCCCCAGCATTTT. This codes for CASRRTAGDNQPQHF.

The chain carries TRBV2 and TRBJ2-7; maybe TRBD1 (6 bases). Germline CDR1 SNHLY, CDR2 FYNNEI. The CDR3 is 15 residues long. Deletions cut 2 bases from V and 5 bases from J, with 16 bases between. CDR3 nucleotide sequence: TGTGCCAGCAGTGAACCGGAACAGGGTAATCACGAGCAGTACTTC. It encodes CASSEPEQGNHEQYF.

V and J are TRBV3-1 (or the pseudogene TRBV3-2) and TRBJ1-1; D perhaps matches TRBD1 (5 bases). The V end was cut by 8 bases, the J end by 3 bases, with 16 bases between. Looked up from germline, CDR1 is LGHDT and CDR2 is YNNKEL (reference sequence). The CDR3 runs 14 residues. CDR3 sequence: CASSYKGTHTEAFF. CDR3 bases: TGTGCCAGCTCCTACAAAGGGACTCACACTGAAGCTTTCTTT.

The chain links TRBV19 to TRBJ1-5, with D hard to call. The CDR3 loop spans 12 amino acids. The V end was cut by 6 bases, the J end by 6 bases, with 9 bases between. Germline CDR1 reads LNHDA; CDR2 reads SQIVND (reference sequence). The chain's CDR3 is CASRGQSQPQHF. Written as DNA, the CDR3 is TGTGCCAGTAGGGGCCAGAGTCAGCCCCAGCATTTT.

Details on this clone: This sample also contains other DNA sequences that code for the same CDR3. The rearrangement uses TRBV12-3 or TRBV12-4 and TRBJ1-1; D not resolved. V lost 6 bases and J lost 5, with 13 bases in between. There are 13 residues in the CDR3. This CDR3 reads CASSRRQNTEAFF. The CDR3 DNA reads TGTGCCAGCAGCCGTCGGCAGAATACTGAAGCTTTCTTT.

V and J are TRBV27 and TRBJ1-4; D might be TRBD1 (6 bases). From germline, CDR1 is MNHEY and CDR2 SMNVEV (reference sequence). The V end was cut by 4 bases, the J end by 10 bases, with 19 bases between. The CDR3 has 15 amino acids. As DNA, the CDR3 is TGTGCCAGCAGTTCGTTACAGGGATCATACGGAAAACTGTTTTTT. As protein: CASSSLQGSYGKLFF.